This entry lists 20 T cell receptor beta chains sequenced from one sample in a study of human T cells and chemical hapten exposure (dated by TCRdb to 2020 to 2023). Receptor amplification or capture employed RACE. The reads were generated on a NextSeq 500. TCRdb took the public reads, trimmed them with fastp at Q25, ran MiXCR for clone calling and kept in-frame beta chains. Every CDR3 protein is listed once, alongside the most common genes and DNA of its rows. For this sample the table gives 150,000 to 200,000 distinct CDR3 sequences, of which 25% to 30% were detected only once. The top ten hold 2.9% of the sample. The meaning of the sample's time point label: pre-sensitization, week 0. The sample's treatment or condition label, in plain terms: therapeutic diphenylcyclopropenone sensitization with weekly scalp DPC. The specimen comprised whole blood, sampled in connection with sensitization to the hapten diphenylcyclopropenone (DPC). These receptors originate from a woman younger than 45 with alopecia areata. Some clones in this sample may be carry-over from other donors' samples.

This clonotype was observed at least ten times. Here the CDR3 DNA reads TGCGCCAGCAGCCAAGATCTAGCGGGAGATGAGCAGTACTTC. Protein sequence: CASSQDLAGDEQYF. The chain employs TRBV4-1 and TRBJ2-7, with TRBD2 matching over 10 bases. Looked up from germline, CDR1 is MGHRA and CDR2 is YSYEKL. The CDR3 has 14 residues. The J segment lost 7 bases and the V segment lost 0 bases, leaving 3 bases of the junction unmatched.

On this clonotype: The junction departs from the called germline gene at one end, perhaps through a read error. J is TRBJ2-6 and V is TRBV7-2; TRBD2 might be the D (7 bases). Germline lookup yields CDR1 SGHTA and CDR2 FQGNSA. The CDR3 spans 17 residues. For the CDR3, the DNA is TGTGCCAGCAGCTTCAAGGGGGGGGGTGCTGGGGCCAACGTCCCGACTTTC. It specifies CASSFKGGGAGANVPTF.

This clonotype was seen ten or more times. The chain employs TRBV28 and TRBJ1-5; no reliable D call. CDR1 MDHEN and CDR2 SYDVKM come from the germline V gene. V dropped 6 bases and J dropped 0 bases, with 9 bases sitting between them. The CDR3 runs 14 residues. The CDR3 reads CASSRDNSNQPQHF. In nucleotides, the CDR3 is TGTGCCAGCAGCCGGGATAATAGCAATCAGCCCCAGCATTTT.

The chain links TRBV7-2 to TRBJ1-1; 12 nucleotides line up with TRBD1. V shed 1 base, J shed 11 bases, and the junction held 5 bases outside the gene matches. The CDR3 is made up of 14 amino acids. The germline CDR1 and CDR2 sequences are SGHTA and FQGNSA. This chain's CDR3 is CASSLGGQGAKAFF. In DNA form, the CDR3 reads TGTGCCAGCAGCTTAGGGGGACAGGGGGCCAAGGCTTTCTTT.

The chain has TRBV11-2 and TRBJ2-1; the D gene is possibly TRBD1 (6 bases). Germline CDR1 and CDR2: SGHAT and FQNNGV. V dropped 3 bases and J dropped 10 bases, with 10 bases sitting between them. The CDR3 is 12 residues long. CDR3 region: CASSLGAREQFF. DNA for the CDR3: TGTGCCAGCAGCTTGGGGGCTCGGGAGCAGTTCTTC.

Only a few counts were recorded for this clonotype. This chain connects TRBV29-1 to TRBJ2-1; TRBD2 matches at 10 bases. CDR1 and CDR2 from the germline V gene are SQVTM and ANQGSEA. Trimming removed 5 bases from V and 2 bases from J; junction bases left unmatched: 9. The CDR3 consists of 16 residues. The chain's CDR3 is CSVRPLLAGAYNEQFF. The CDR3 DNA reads TGCAGCGTTAGACCCCTGCTAGCGGGAGCCTACAATGAGCAGTTCTTC.

The CDR3 DNA is TGCGCCAGCAGCTTGGTTCGGGCCAGCGAGCAGTACTTC. Its translation: CASSLVRASEQYF. V usage is TRBV5-1 and J usage is TRBJ2-7; unclear D gene. This CDR3 region has 13 residues. Trimming removed 0 bases at V and 6 bases at J, with 10 bases between. Germline V CDR1 and CDR2: SGHRS, YFSETQ.

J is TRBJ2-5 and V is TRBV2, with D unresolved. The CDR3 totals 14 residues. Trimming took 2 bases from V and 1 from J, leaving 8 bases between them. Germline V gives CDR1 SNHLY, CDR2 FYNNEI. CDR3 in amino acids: CASSESLSQETQYF. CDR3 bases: TGTGCCAGCAGTGAATCCCTATCCCAAGAGACCCAGTACTTC.

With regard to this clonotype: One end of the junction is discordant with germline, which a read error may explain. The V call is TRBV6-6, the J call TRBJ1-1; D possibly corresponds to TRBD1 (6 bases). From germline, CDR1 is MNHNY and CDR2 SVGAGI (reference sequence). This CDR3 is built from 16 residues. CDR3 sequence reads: CANSLQRGVSATEAFF. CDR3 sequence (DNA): TGTGCCAACAGTCTCCAGAGGGGGGTCTCCGCCACTGAAGCTTTCTTT.

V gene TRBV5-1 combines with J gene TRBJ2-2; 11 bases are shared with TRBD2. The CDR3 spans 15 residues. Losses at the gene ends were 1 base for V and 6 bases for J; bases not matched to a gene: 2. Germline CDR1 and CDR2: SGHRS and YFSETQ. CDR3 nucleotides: TGCGCCAGCAGCTTGTCACTAGCGGGAGCCGGGGAGCTGTTTTTT. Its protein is CASSLSLAGAGELFF.

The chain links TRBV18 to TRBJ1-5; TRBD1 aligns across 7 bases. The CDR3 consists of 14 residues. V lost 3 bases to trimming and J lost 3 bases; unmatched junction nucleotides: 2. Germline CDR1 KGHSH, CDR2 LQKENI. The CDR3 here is CASSPDRYNQPQHF. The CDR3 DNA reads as TGTGCCAGCTCACCGGACAGGTACAATCAGCCCCAGCATTTT.

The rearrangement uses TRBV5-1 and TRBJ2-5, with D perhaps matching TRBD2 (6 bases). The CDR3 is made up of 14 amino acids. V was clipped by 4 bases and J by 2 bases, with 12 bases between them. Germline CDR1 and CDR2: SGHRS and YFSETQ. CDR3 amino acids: CASSVVAVQETQYF. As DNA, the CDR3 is TGCGCCAGCAGCGTGGTAGCGGTACAAGAGACCCAGTACTTC.

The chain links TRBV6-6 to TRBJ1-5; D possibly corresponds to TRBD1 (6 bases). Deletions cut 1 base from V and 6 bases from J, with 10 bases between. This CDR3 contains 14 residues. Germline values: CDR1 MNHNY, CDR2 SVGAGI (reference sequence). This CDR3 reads CASSYFDRFQPQHF. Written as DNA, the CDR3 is TGTGCCAGCAGTTACTTCGACAGGTTTCAGCCCCAGCATTTT.

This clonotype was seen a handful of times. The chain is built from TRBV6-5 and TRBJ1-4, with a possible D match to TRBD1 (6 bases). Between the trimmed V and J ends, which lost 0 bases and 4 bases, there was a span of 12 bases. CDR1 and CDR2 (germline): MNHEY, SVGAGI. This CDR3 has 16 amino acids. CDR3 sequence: CASSYSSGANNEKLFF. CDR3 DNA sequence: TGTGCCAGCAGTTACTCGTCAGGGGCCAATAATGAAAAACTGTTTTTT.

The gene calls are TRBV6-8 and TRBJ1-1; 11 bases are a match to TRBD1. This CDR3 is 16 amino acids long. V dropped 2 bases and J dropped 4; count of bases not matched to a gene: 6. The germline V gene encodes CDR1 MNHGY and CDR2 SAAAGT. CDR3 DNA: TGTGCCAGCAGTTACAGGGACAGGGGGGAGGCCACTGAAGCTTTCTTT. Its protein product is CASSYRDRGEATEAFF.

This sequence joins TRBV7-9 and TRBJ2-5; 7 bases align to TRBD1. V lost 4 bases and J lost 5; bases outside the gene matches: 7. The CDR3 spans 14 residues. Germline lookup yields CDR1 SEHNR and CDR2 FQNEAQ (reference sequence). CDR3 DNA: TGTGCCAGCAGCTCCAGGGGGATCGAGGAGACCCAGTACTTC. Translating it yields CASSSRGIEETQYF.

CDR3 coding DNA: TGTGCCAGCTCACCCGGCGGGGTCGGGGCTGAAGCTTTCTTT. It yields the protein CASSPGGVGAEAFF. This sequence joins TRBV18 and TRBJ1-1; D not certain. The CDR3 covers 14 residues. Germline assignment: CDR1 KGHSH and CDR2 LQKENI. V lost 3 bases, J lost 6 bases, and 14 bases lay in between.

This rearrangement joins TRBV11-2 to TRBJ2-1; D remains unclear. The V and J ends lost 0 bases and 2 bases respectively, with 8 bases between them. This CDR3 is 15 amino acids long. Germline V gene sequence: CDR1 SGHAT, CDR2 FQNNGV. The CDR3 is CASSLDQAPYNEQFF. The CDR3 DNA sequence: TGTGCCAGCAGCTTAGACCAGGCCCCCTACAATGAGCAGTTCTTC. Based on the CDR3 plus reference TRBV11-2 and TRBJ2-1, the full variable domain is EAGVAQSPRYKIIEKRQSVAFWCNPISGHATLYWYQQILGQGPKLLIQFQNNGVVDDSQLPKDRFSAERLKGVDSTLKIQPAKLEDSAVYLCASSLDQAPYNEQFFGPGTRLTVL.

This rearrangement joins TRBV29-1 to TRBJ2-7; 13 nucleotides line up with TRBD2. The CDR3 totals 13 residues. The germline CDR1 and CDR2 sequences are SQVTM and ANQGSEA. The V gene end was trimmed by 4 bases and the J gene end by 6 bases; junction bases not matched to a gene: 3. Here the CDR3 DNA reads TGCAGCGTTGTTACTAGCGGGAGGGGCGAGCAGTACTTC. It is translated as CSVVTSGRGEQYF.

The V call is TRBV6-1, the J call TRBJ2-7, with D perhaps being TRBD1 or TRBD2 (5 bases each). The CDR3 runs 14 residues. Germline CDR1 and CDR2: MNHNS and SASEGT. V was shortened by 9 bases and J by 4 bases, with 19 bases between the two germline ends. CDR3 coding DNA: TGTGCCAGTACCCGGGACGGAGCCTTATACGAGCAGTACTTC. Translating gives CASTRDGALYEQYF.